This entry concerns a single T cell receptor (beta chain). No cognate antigen has been identified for it. The sample holds no much larger clone one base away, and base qualities are not on file. CD8 naive samples were obtained by positive selection for CCR7 among CD45RO-negative cells, yielding a CD45RA+CCR7+ population from which TemRA cells were excluded. The donors were healthy, HIV-negative adults who had no recently reported acute infections or vaccinations. All donors were Caucasian adults living in Nashville, Tennessee, USA. After blood collection by leukapheresis, PBMCs were isolated using Ficoll-Histopaque density gradient centrifugation and then cryopreserved in the vapor phase of liquid nitrogen. Analytical flow cytometry was used to check the purity and quantity of each magnetically sorted T cell population. From each sorted fraction, genomic DNA was isolated and quantified by UV absorbance on a Nanodrop 2000c.

The sample is drawn from a study of shared clonotypes between healthy human individuals (dated by TCRdb to about 2020). For context, the study as a whole: The cohort comprised a couple of women and a few men aged 18 to 49 years. Per donor, three plates each were used for CD4 naive and CD4 memory, two for CD8 naive, and one for CD8 memory. To estimate repertoire size and how much clonotype sharing occurs between individuals, the study deeply sequenced the blood TCR repertoires of several healthy adults. To increase sequencing depth and limit assay-specific biases, TCR repertoire library preparation and sequencing were carried out by different laboratories using diverse techniques. Leukapheresis yielded between about 0.9 and 9 billion PBMCs per donor.

Overall results and qualifications from the work: Pairwise subsampling indicated that sequencing depth was expected to affect the degree of clonotype sharing among donors. About 5% of naive CD4, 3.5% of naive CD8, 2.3% of memory CD4, and about 0.4% of memory CD8 clonotypes were shared across four donors. Naive subsets generally had larger estimated clonotype richness than memory subsets did. Sampling was restricted to blood, and TCR repertoires in tissue are likely to differ from TCR repertoires in blood. Compared with non-shared clonotypes, the clonotypes found in all four sorted-subset donors had higher generation probabilities. The small number of donors limited the genetic and exposure-history diversity represented. Even with the large sequencing depth, rarefaction of the sorted-subset datasets indicated that sequencing was incomplete.

TCR CDR3 regions were amplified from genomic DNA by multiplex PCR using the deep immunoSEQ assay. Extracted genomic DNA from each cell subset was distributed evenly across all wells of several immunoSEQ 96-well plates, and each plate was treated as a replicate. For sorted subsets, 150 to 250 ng genomic DNA, equal to about 30,000 T cell genomes, was loaded into each replicate PCR. The purified libraries were quantified using a Qubit 3.0 fluorometer, sized with a Bioanalyzer 2100, and then quantified again using the KAPA Library Quantification kit. Every immunoSEQ 96-well plate was sequenced on a separate single-read 150-cycle Illumina NextSeq 550 flow cell. Processing in the source paper ran as follows. The immunoSEQ output contained only junctional sequences without quality scores, so filtering could not match that applied to full-length reads. Sequences were annotated with PyIR, a Python wrapper for IgBLAST v1.9, using IMGT germline references to assign V/J genes and CDR3. Reads were removed for weak V/J assignments (E-value above 1e-6), missing CDR3, stop codons, out-of-frame junctions, or ambiguous translated residues. V3J clonotypes were defined as sequences sharing the same inferred V gene, J gene, and CDR3 amino acid sequence. To compute the percentage overlap between repertoires, the number of shared unique clonotypes was divided by the size of the smaller repertoire. Three approaches were used to assess repertoire richness: RTK rarefaction, the Chao1 estimator, and Recon v2.1 estimates of unobserved clonotypes. Generation probabilities for all TCRbeta clonotypes obtained by the gDNA method from four donors were computed using OLGA. Here the immuneACCESS table is served through TCRdb, limited to in-frame sequences with V and J called. Missing clones are a known gap in these copies; in checked studies unresolved V genes cover under half, and the rest lacks a known reason. V, J and clone size were drawn from that table, and D and trimming were deduced from the DNA. For this sample the table gives about 2 million clones, of which roughly 94% were detected only once. The ten largest account for 1.1% of the sample.

Material: naive CD8+ T cells sorted from blood. The cell subset or site label corresponds to: CD45RA+CCR7+. This receptor was identified in a man younger than 30 in good health.

The nucleotide sequence is given as TGTGCCAGCAGCTCGGGACAGGGGAGGGAGACCCAGTACTTC. Translated, this is CASSSGQGRETQYF. The sequence joins TRBV11-1 to TRBJ2-5; 10 junctional bases match TRBD1. There are 14 amino acids in the CDR3, from cysteine to phenylalanine inclusive. The sequence is cut down to CDR3 DNA, 42 bases in frame from base 1. Trimming leaves V shorter by 4 bases and J shorter by 5 bases, with the junction holding 4 bases beyond the gene matches. The CDR1 and CDR2 encoded by the germline V gene (reference sequence) are SGHAT and FQDESV. With the rest looked up from the reference TRBV11-1 and TRBJ2-5 genes rather than sequenced, the full variable domain is EAEVAQSPRYKITEKSQAVAFWCDPISGHATLYWYRQILGQGPELLVQFQDESVVDDSQLPKDRFSAERLKGVDSTLKIQPAELGDSAMYLCASSSGQGRETQYFGPGTRLLVL.